There are a few counts of the clone carrying this T cell receptor beta chain. What it binds is unknown. TCRdb called the 5' RACE reads again in MiXCR, with one record for every CDR3 protein. Among 700,000 or so distinct CDR3 sequences listed, around a fifth were seen once. The data originate from a study of CD8 T cells in ankylosing spondylitis. Study-level points and caveats: Seemingly distinctive of ankylosing spondylitis blood was a TCR beta motif formed by eight highly homologous variants.

Germline V gene sequence: CDR1 DFQATT, CDR2 SNEGSKA (reference sequence). There are 19 residues in the CDR3. Trimming cost V 0 bases and J 7 bases; bases outside gene matches: 19. The sequenced sample consisted of blood, either unsorted or a sorted T cell fraction (not recorded which). This chain links TRBV20-1 with TRBJ2-1; 9 bases are a match to TRBD2. The clonotype originates from a male donor with ankylosing spondylitis. As DNA, the CDR3 is TGCAGTGCTAGAGATCCCCCCGCTTTAGCGGGGGCGATTGGGAATGAGCAGTTCTTC. Protein sequence: CSARDPPALAGAIGNEQFF.